The entry below gives a single T cell receptor (beta chain) sequence along with its context. Its target is unknown. These data come from a study of cytomegalovirus exposure and HLA in healthy donors. General study findings and limits: Exclusion applied to some V segments, including TRBV6-2 and TRBV6-3, as they were indistinguishable. TCR beta chains numbering approximately 150 were designated cytomegalovirus-associated.

The CDR3 extends over 14 amino acids. The V and J ends lost 2 bases and 6 bases respectively, with 11 bases between them. Germline loops: CDR1 MDHEN, CDR2 SYDVKM. Both 60 Vbeta primers and 13 Jbeta primers went into the PCR. Sequenced by immunoSEQ multiplex PCR; TCRdb stores in-frame clones only, minus some. Of 90,000 to 120,000 clones listed, 78% were seen once; the top ten hold more than 1.5%. The genes are TRBV28 and TRBJ1-5; possible D gene TRBD1, 5 bases. The specimen was PBMCs. The TCR sequence derives from a woman aged 40 to 50 in good health and CMV-seronegative. CDR3 DNA sequence: TGTGCCAGCAGTTTAAGCAGGGCTGGTCAGCCCCAGCATTTT. Residues: CASSLSRAGQPQHF.